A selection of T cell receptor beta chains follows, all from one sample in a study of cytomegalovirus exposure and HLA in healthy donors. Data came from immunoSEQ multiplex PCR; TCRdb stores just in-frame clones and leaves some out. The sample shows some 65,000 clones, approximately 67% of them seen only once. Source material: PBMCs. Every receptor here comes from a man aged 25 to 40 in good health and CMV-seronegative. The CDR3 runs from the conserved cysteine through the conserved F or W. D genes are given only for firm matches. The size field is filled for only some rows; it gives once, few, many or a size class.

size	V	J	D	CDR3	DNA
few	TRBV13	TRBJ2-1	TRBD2	CASRPTSGGYNEQFF	TGTGCCAGCAGACCAACTAGCGGGGGTTACAATGAGCAGTTCTTC
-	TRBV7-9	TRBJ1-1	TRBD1	CASSLSTGDAEAFF	TGTGCCAGCAGCTTATCAACAGGGGACGCTGAAGCTTTCTTT
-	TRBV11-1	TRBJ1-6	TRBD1	CASGTGDYNSPLHF	TGTGCCAGCGGAACAGGGGACTATAATTCACCCCTCCACTTT
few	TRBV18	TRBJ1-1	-	CASSPMRSEAFF	TGTGCCAGCTCACCAATGCGGAGTGAAGCTTTCTTT
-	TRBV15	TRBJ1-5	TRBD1	CATSRSDRGSNQPQHF	TGTGCCACCAGCAGATCTGACAGGGGAAGCAATCAGCCCCAGCATTTT
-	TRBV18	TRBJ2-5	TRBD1	CASSPSGQQETQYF	TGTGCCAGCTCACCCTCGGGACAGCAAGAGACCCAGTACTTC
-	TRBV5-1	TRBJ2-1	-	CASSLLDRKNEQFF	TGCGCCAGCAGCTTGTTGGACAGAAAAAATGAGCAGTTCTTC
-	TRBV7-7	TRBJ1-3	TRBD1	CASSLGDSSGNTIYF	TGTGCCAGCAGCTTAGGGGACAGCTCTGGAAACACCATATATTTT
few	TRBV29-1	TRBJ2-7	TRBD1	CSVGTGGDYEQYF	TGCAGCGTTGGGACAGGGGGGGACTACGAGCAGTACTTC
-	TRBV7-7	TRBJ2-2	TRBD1	CATTGTDTGELFF	TGTGCCACAACCGGGACAGACACCGGGGAGCTGTTTTTT
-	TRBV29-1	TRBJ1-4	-	CSVLGAASKRTEGEKLFF	TGCAGCGTACTTGGGGCAGCGTCGAAGCGCACCGAAGGGGAAAAACTGTTTTTT
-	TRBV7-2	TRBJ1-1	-	CASSLGNRYTLNTEAFF	TGTGCCAGCAGCTTAGGGAACAGATACACCCTGAACACTGAAGCTTTCTTT
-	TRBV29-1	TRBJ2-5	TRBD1	CSVQPWTGRKTQYF	TGCAGCGTCCAACCATGGACAGGGCGGAAGACCCAGTACTTC
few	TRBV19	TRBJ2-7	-	CASSVAGFVYEQYF	TGTGCCAGTAGTGTGGCAGGGTTTGTCTACGAGCAGTACTTC
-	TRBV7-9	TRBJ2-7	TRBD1	CASSPRTGKRDEQYF	TGTGCCAGCAGCCCAAGGACAGGGAAGCGTGACGAGCAGTACTTC
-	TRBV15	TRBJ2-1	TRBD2	CATSRVSGGYNEQFF	TGTGCCACCAGCAGAGTTAGCGGGGGATACAATGAGCAGTTCTTC
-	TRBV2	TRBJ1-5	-	CASAGLPGDYSNQPQHF	TGTGCCAGCGCCGGGCTGCCGGGAGATTATAGCAATCAGCCCCAGCATTTT
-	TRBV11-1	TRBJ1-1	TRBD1	CASGQAGDTEAFF	TGTGCCAGCGGACAGGCCGGGGACACTGAAGCTTTCTTT
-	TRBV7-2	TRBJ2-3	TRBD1	CASSHWDRSTDTQYF	TGTGCCAGCAGCCACTGGGACAGGTCCACAGATACGCAGTATTTT
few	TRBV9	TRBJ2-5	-	CASSTGQQETQYF	TGTGCCAGCAGCACCGGACAGCAAGAGACCCAGTACTTC
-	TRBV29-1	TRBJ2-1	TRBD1	CSVANRTGHYLEQFF	TGCAGCGTTGCAAATCGGACAGGACATTACCTTGAGCAGTTCTTC
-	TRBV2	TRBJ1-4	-	CASSVREREKLFF	TGTGCCAGCAGTGTGAGGGAGAGGGAAAAACTGTTTTTT
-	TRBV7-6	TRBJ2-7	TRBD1	CASSPGTDRDREQYF	TGTGCCAGCAGCCCAGGGACAGACCGGGATCGCGAGCAGTACTTC
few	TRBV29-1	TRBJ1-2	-	CSFRGGDYGYTF	TGCAGCTTTCGAGGAGGGGACTATGGCTACACCTTC
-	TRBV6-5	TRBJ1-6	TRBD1	CASRERQGYNSPLHF	TGTGCCAGCAGGGAAAGACAGGGTTATAATTCACCCCTCCACTTT
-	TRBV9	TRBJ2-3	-	CASSVPGTSPPTGTDTQYF	TGTGCCAGCAGCGTACCCGGGACGAGTCCACCAACAGGGACAGATACGCAGTATTTT
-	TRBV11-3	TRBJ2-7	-	CASSFGTGREQYF	TGTGCCAGCAGCTTCGGCACAGGCCGAGAGCAGTACTTC
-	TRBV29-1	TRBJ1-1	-	CSVGVGWGDEAFF	TGCAGCGTTGGAGTAGGGTGGGGGGATGAAGCTTTCTTT
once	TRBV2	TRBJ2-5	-	CASGEIETQYF	TGTGCCAGCGGAGAGATAGAGACCCAGTACTTC
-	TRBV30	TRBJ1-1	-	CAWSGRAQRDTEAFF	TGTGCCTGGAGTGGGCGGGCGCAACGGGACACTGAAGCTTTCTTT
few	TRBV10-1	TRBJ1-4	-	CASSESVRGQVLWGNEKLFF	TGCGCCAGCAGTGAGTCGGTTAGGGGACAAGTCCTCTGGGGCAATGAAAAACTGTTTTTT
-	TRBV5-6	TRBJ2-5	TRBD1	CASSASGTGHQETQYF	TGTGCCAGCAGCGCATCCGGGACAGGGCACCAAGAGACCCAGTACTTC
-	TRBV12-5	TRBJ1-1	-	CASGFQENTEAFF	TGTGCTAGTGGTTTCCAGGAAAACACTGAAGCTTTCTTT
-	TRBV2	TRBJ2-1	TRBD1	CASSDSGGAYNEQFF	TGTGCCAGCAGTGATTCAGGGGGCGCCTACAATGAGCAGTTCTTC
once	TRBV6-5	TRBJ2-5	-	CASSQDSYLQETQYF	TGTGCCAGCAGCCAGGACAGCTATCTTCAAGAGACCCAGTACTTC
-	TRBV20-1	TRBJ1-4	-	CSARTNEKLFF	TGCAGTGCTCGAACTAATGAAAAACTGTTTTTT
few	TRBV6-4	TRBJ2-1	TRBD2	CASSATGTSGAHEQFF	TGTGCCAGCAGTGCCACCGGGACTAGCGGGGCCCATGAGCAGTTCTTC
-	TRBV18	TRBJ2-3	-	CASSSRSGTSTDTQYF	TGTGCCAGCTCATCCCGTAGCGGAACTAGCACAGATACGCAGTATTTT
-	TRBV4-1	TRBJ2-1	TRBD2	CASSQDRLAGPHNEQFF	TGCGCCAGCAGCCAAGATCGACTAGCGGGGCCCCACAATGAGCAGTTCTTC
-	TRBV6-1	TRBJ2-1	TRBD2	CASSITSGGAYEQFF	TGTGCCAGCAGTATCACTAGCGGGGGGGCCTATGAGCAGTTCTTC
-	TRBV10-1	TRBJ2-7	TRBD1	CASLRDRGHEQYF	TGCGCCAGCCTCCGGGACAGGGGCCACGAGCAGTACTTC
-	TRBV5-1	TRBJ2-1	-	CASSLRVSSYNEQFF	TGCGCCAGCAGCCTTCGGGTAAGCTCCTACAATGAGCAGTTCTTC
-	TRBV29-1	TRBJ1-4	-	CSVESGRDEKLFF	TGCAGCGTTGAGTCGGGGAGGGATGAAAAACTGTTTTTT
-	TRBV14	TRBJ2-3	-	CASSRGGTDTQYF	TGTGCCAGCAGCCGGGGGGGCACAGATACGCAGTATTTT
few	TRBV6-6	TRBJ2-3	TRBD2	CASSYLGGGAPDTQYF	TGTGCCAGCAGTTATCTGGGCGGGGGGGCCCCAGATACGCAGTATTTT
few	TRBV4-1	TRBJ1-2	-	CASSRRDTSNYGYTF	TGCGCCAGCAGCCGACGGGACACCTCTAACTATGGCTACACCTTC
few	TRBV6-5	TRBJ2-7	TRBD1	CASSAQGASEQYF	TGTGCCAGCAGTGCACAGGGGGCGAGTGAGCAGTACTTC
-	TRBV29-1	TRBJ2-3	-	CSVELSDTQYF	TGCAGCGTTGAACTTTCGGATACGCAGTATTTT